This record concerns one TCR beta chain sequence. It has no known antigen specificity. No base quality information exists; no much larger clone differs at one position. The cohort was made up of 500 to 850 healthy bone marrow donors. Cohort members were all nominally healthy when sampled, although unrecorded immune exposures were likely present. The donor tested CMV seronegative and was one of the 352 seronegative cohort members. A peripheral blood sample was provided by each donor, and peripheral blood mononuclear cells were used for TCR beta sequencing. The Qiagen DNeasy Blood Extraction Kit was used to extract genomic DNA from the blood cell samples. The library was generated by the immunoSEQ multiplex PCR assay. For the multiplex PCR, a mixture combining 60 forward primers for TCR Vbeta segments and 13 reverse primers for TCR Jbeta segments was used. The CDR3 region of rearranged TCR beta genes was amplified from genomic DNA by a multiplex PCR assay. The amplified TCR beta libraries were sequenced on the Illumina HiSeq System as 87-base-pair reads. From the authors' description of their analysis: A later analysis tallied about 77 million unique TCR beta chains across the 666 repertoires, and about 12 million of those chains were shared by two or more donors. A nearest-neighbor algorithm error-corrected the raw reads and collapsed the reads into unique sequences, merging closely related sequences to remove PCR and sequencing errors. CDR3 sequences were aligned to IMGT reference sequences to assign V, D and J gene segments. Each retained sequence needed at least a six-nucleotide match to both a V gene segment and a J gene segment. A rearrangement counted as productive if the CDR3 had no stop codons and remained in frame with V and J, and every other rearrangement counted as non-productive. Following IMGT convention, CDR3 was defined as the stretch from the second conserved V-encoded cysteine to the conserved J-encoded phenylalanine. Sequences without an unambiguous match to a single V gene segment were excluded from the earlier analysis of 450 to 750 of the donors. An earlier analysis of a few hundred of the donors called V segments functional above 56.7% productive rearrangements and segregating when the between-donor standard deviation exceeded 5%. A statistical classification framework was built for diagnosing cytomegalovirus status from the catalog of TCR beta chain sequences. V and J gene assignment, in a later analysis, came from comparing TCR nucleotide sequences with IMGT/GENE-DB human TR gene sequences. A later analysis assigned CDR3 sequences and most-parsimonious VDJ recombination scenarios with the TCRdist pipeline. A later analysis defined each TCR beta chain by its CDR3 amino acid sequence plus V-gene family, and excluded reads lacking a unique V-gene family. To address suspected cross-contamination and a sequencing artifact, a later analysis removed a few hundred highly shared, low-generation-probability nucleotide sequences. A later analysis calculated a clonal expansion index for each public chain from normalized within-repertoire ranks of inferred template counts. In a later analysis, generation probabilities were computed using a VDJ recombination model fitted to out-of-frame rearrangements, and the results were checked against IGoR. In a later analysis, hypergeometric tests were used to score TCR-TCR, TCR-HLA and TCR-CMV co-occurrence, with a repertoire-size bias correction applied to TCR pairs. A later analysis estimated false discovery rates by permuting HLA or CMV assignments 20 times. A later analysis grouped co-occurring TCRs with DBSCAN, adding TCRdist sequence similarity when clustering within HLA-allele-positive subsets. Co-occurrence clustering excluded repertoires with fewer than 30,000 or more than 120,000 public chains, plus five with anomalous nucleotide sharing. TCRdb provides this immuneACCESS table in a form limited to in-frame rearrangements. Some clones are lacking; in checked studies, under half of them reflect an unresolved V gene, and why the rest are absent is not known. The DNA was the basis for D and trimming; V, J and clone size are from that table. The sample records some 150,000 clones, 65% to 90% of which are singletons. Approximately 1.1% of the sample is held by the ten biggest clonotypes.

The data derive from a study of cytomegalovirus exposure and HLA in healthy donors (dated by TCRdb to 2016 to 2017). For the study in its entirety: An earlier analysis of some 620 of the donors reported 276 Gb of sequence data and about 120 million unique TCR beta sequences obtained from 180 million or so T cells. An early release covering 550 to 650 HLA-typed donors comprised about 320 gigabases of sequencing data and some 79 million unique TCR sequences. Of the 300 to 500 genotyped donors, 70% to 90% were placed in the genetic ancestry cluster associated with self-reported Caucasian donors. The study was designed to test whether signatures of past pathogen exposure could be identified by cataloging public T cell receptors. Using immunosequencing, the study profiled T cell repertoires from around 670 subjects and related those repertoires to cytomegalovirus serostatus. In addition to the first cohort of around 670 subjects, a separate validation cohort of approximately 120 different subjects was used. The study combined high-throughput TCR immunosequencing, statistical association of individual TCRs with disease status, and machine learning to predict cytomegalovirus infection status. A later analysis re-analyzed previously published TCR beta repertoires from 666 donors and added high-resolution HLA genotyping to study TCR occurrence patterns. Rather than using new phenotypic data, the later analysis identified candidate immune exposures from TCR beta sequences and from how often those sequences occurred across donors. An earlier analysis of nearly 600 of the donors applied high-throughput TCR beta sequencing to assess whether each TCR beta V gene segment acted as functional or pseudogenic. Alongside the repertoire data, information on donor age, sex, ethnicity and CMV serostatus was compiled. In a later genetic analysis, genome-wide SNP genotypes for about 55% of the roughly 700 donors were used, and that subset was treated as a discovery cohort. Every repertoire in the discovery cohort had been generated on one and the same sequencing platform. HLA typing included class I and class II loci at four-digit resolution. The number of donors typed differed by locus, with roughly 620-630 for A, B, C, DRB1 and DQB1, 522 for DQA1, about 610 for DPA1, and some 440 for DPB1. Because of strong linkage in the cohort, roughly five DR-DQ haplotypes were treated as single units for association and clustering. Among about 410 genotyped donors of the cohort, an average of around 240,000 unique TCR beta nucleotide sequences was sequenced per donor, of which approximately 19% were non-productive. Overall study outcomes, separate from this receptor: The earlier analysis of 450 to 700 of the donors excluded approximately 17 rarely observed V segments, including chromosome 9 orphons, because counts were too low. In this cohort, only TCR beta chains were sequenced, and detectable features were limited by the absence of alpha or paired-chain data. Assigning TCR associations to individual alleles was difficult when HLA alleles, especially DR and DQ, strongly co-occurred. A later analysis found that most CMV-associated TCR beta chains appeared HLA-restricted, with HLA associations seemingly driven largely by CMV exposure. Compared with the roughly 670-donor mean, donors in an Asian-associated ancestry cluster had fewer N-insertions in productive TCRs, according to a later genetic analysis. According to the authors, the approach could potentially be generalized to other disease states and immunological phenotypes. Because HLA typing was unavailable for some donors at each locus, only the typed subset was used in association tests. An earlier analysis of 587 of the donors showed that most TCR beta V segments appeared in productive rearrangements either about 87% or about 30% of the time, which broadly matched IMGT annotations. In a later analysis, the rate of TCR association differed among HLA loci, with DRB1 alleles having the most associated TCRs and HLA-C alleles having the fewest. Cytomegalovirus status was reported to be diagnosed by the classifier with high specificity and sensitivity in both the original and validation cohorts. Correlated functional status among segregating V segments might reflect linkage disequilibrium, but an unknown experimental factor could not be ruled out. CMV serostatus was the only immune exposure information available for the cohort. In a later analysis, 15,000 to 20,000 TCR beta sequences were associated with specific HLA alleles at a false discovery rate of 0.05. In a later analysis, HLA-associated TCR beta chains were found to be more clonally expanded and to have lower generation probabilities than equally common non-associated chains. Roughly uniform sequencing depth across donors was assumed in presence/absence analyses, although this assumption may not hold. Some IMGT-functional V segments, including TRBV6-2 and TRBV6-3, could not be told apart with the 87-base-pair reads, so those segments were excluded. A further reported finding was that TCR beta sequences accurately predicted the HLA-A and HLA-B alleles for most subjects in the first cohort. An association between a missense DCLRE1C variant and V-gene and J-gene trimming of TCR beta chains was found in a later genetic analysis and replicated in an independent cohort. Most TCR sequences were observed very rarely across donors, whereas some public TCRs were present in many individuals. In vitro tests confirmed that a few of the cytomegalovirus-associated TCR beta chains recognize cytomegalovirus antigens. A group of highly shared sequence variants was considered likely to be a technical artifact of the sequencing pipeline. The study gave a list of 150 to 200 TCR beta chains associated with cytomegalovirus. According to a later analysis, parvovirus B19, influenza, CMV and Epstein-Barr virus appeared linked to several top co-occurrence clusters.

The junction shows trimming of 5 bases on V and 4 bases on J, and the gene matches do not reach 12 bases of it. The CDR3 runs 15 amino acids, cysteine and phenylalanine included. The entry retains the CDR3 DNA only, 45 bases that are in frame from base 1. CDR1 and CDR2 are read off the germline V gene as SQVTM and ANQGSEA. Sequencing input: PBMCs. The rearranged chain carries TRBV29-1 and TRBJ2-5; the central 8 bases match TRBD2. The origin of this receptor is a female donor in good health and CMV-seronegative. The DNA sequence is as follows: TGCAGCGTTAAAATAGCGGGAACTTCGGTAGAGACCCAGTACTTC. It translates to CSVKIAGTSVETQYF.